This T cell receptor beta chain was captured by sequencing in a study of cytomegalovirus exposure and HLA in healthy donors. Primers: 60 Vbeta forward and 13 Jbeta reverse. Per the original methods: A later analysis counted around 74 million unique TCR beta chains, about 10 million shared. Profiled with immunoSEQ multiplex PCR; TCRdb holds only in-frame clones, not every one. V and J calls and clone size come straight from that table; D and trimming were deduced from the DNA. This sample contains 75,000 to 100,000 clones. The CDR3 length is 17 residues. Germline CDR1 and CDR2: SGHRS and YFSETQ. V lost 0 bases, J lost 3 bases, and 7 bases stayed unmatched.

The material sequenced was PBMCs. The chain uses TRBV5-1 and TRBJ2-3; 10 bases map to TRBD1. The TCR comes from an older woman in good health and CMV-seronegative. CDR3 nucleotides: TGCGCCAGCAGCTTGGAGCCGACAGGGGGCAGTACAGATACGCAGTATTTT. It specifies CASSLEPTGGSTDTQYF.